The 19 T cell receptor beta chains below come from one sample, sequenced in a study of cytomegalovirus exposure and HLA in healthy donors. Use of 60 Vbeta and 13 Jbeta primers characterized the PCR. Profiled with immunoSEQ multiplex PCR; TCRdb holds only in-frame clones, not every one. The sample contains some 100,000 clones, 84% of which appear only once. The sequenced sample was PBMCs. Receptor source: a woman in her late teens or twenties in good health and CMV-seronegative.

This clone is medium-sized in the sample. The CDR3 sequence: CASSFGLRGPNTGELFF. DNA for the CDR3: TGTGCCAGCAGCTTTGGATTGAGGGGGCCCAACACCGGGGAGCTGTTTTTT. The chain is built from TRBV7-7 and TRBJ2-2; 7 positions match TRBD1. The length of the CDR3 is 17 residues. Germline V CDR1 and CDR2: SSHAT, FNYEAQ (reference sequence). The V and J ends lost 3 bases and 2 bases, in that order; junction bases with no gene match: 9.

This chain uses TRBV29-1 with TRBJ1-3; possible D gene TRBD1, 6 bases. The CDR3 extends over 11 amino acids. V lost 3 bases and J 14 bases, leaving 14 bases between the germline ends. The germline V gene encodes CDR1 SQVTM and CDR2 ANQGSEA. CDR3 nucleotide sequence: TGCAGCGTTGATATCGGTGACAGGTTATATTTT. This codes for CSVDIGDRLYF.

The V call is TRBV28, the J call TRBJ2-6; TRBD2 matches at 14 bases. V shed 4 bases and J 3 bases; nucleotides not matched to a gene: 5. Germline V gene sequence: CDR1 MDHEN, CDR2 SYDVKM. CDR3 length: 18 residues. This chain's CDR3 is CASSYGTSGRFGANVLTF. The CDR3 DNA reads as TGTGCCAGCAGTTACGGGACTAGCGGGAGATTTGGGGCCAACGTCCTGACTTTC. Looking up the rest from reference TRBV28 and TRBJ2-6 gives the full variable domain: DVKVTQSSRYLVKRTGEKVFLECVQDMDHENMFWYRQDPGLGLRLIYFSYDVKMKEKGDIPEGYSVSREKKERFSLILESASTNQTSMYLCASSYGTSGRFGANVLTFGAGSRLTVL.

V and J are TRBV5-1 and TRBJ2-2; D not resolved. V lost 0 bases and J 8 bases, leaving 8 bases between the germline ends. The CDR3 is made up of 13 amino acids. Germline CDR1 reads SGHRS; CDR2 reads YFSETQ. Here the CDR3 DNA reads TGCGCCAGCAGCTTGGGCGACATTGGGGAGCTGTTTTTT. It is translated as CASSLGDIGELFF.

The rearrangement joins TRBV7-9 to TRBJ2-1, with 13 nucleotides matching TRBD2. CDR3 length: 16 residues. The germline CDR1 and CDR2 sequences are SEHNR and FQNEAQ (reference sequence). The V and J ends lost 4 bases and 12 bases, in that order; junction bases with no gene match: 12. The CDR3 is CASSSTRTSGSLGQFF. DNA for the CDR3: TGTGCCAGCAGCTCGACCCGGACTAGCGGGAGCCTCGGGCAGTTCTTC.

The chain carries TRBV5-1 and TRBJ2-2; maybe TRBD1 (7 bases). Germline lookup yields CDR1 SGHRS and CDR2 YFSETQ. The CDR3 consists of 16 residues. Trimming left V 2 bases short and J 6 bases short, with 17 bases between. The CDR3: CASSFYRGREAGELFF. The CDR3 nucleotides read TGCGCCAGCAGCTTCTACAGGGGTAGGGAGGCCGGGGAGCTGTTTTTT.

This sequence joins TRBV30 and TRBJ1-6; 7 positions match TRBD1. The ends lost 7 bases at V and 8 bases at J; junction bases unmatched: 5. Germline CDR1 GTSNPN, CDR2 SVGIG (reference sequence). The CDR3 runs to 12 residues. CDR3 coding DNA: TGTGCCTTAAACAGGGGCGATTCACCCCTCCACTTT. Its translation: CALNRGDSPLHF.

The chain links TRBV9 to TRBJ2-3; 10 bases match TRBD2. There are 17 residues in the CDR3. Germline CDR1 SGDLS, CDR2 YYNGEE. J gave up 4 bases and V 6 bases, and 14 bases lay outside the gene matches. The CDR3, as DNA: TGTGCCAGCAACCGGCGGGGGGCTAGCGGGAGTTCAGATACGCAGTATTTT. This sequence encodes CASNRRGASGSSDTQYF.

The chain links TRBV6-4 to TRBJ2-7; 12 nucleotides align to TRBD1. This CDR3 has 18 amino acids. The germline CDR1 and CDR2 sequences are MRHNA and SNTAGT. J was trimmed by 3 bases and V by 3 bases; bases with no gene match: 12. CDR3 region: CASSEEGQGAIWIYEQYF. The CDR3 nucleotides read TGTGCCAGCAGTGAAGAGGGACAGGGGGCTATCTGGATCTACGAGCAGTACTTC.

This clone was observed once. The genes are TRBV7-2 and TRBJ1-2; 7 bases match TRBD1. J lost 7 bases, V lost 5 bases, and 4 bases had no gene match. Germline V gene data show CDR1 as SGHTA and CDR2 as FQGNSA. The CDR3 totals 12 residues. Here the CDR3 reads CASSLRTGGYTF. Written as DNA, the CDR3 is TGTGCCAGCAGCCTTCGGACAGGTGGCTACACCTTC.

The chain has TRBV7-9 and TRBJ1-3; 9 nucleotides line up with TRBD1. The germline gives CDR1 SEHNR, CDR2 FQNEAQ (reference sequence). This CDR3 has 19 residues. With 2 bases clipped from V and 0 bases from J, the junction kept 11 bases outside the gene matches. The DNA of the CDR3 is TGTGCCAGCAGCTTACGTGCCGGGACAGGGATCGGCTCTGGAAACACCATATATTTT. Translated: CASSLRAGTGIGSGNTIYF.

This clone has a single count. V is TRBV28 and J is TRBJ2-7; D unclear. CDR1 MDHEN and CDR2 SYDVKM come from the germline V gene. The CDR3 is 13 amino acids. V gave up 6 bases and J gave up 0 bases, with 9 bases separating them. For the CDR3, the DNA is TGTGCCAGCAGGGTTCCCAGCTCCTACGAGCAGTACTTC. Encoded protein: CASRVPSSYEQYF.

The chain carries TRBV19 and TRBJ2-5; TRBD2 is a possible D gene (6 bases). The CDR3 spans 14 residues. Germline loops: CDR1 LNHDA, CDR2 SQIVND (reference sequence). The V end lost 2 bases, the J end lost 4 bases, and 11 bases lay between the germline ends. The chain's CDR3 is CASSIWGRRETQYF. The CDR3 DNA is TGTGCCAGTAGTATATGGGGGAGGAGAGAGACCCAGTACTTC.

DNA for the CDR3: TGCAGCGTTGATTCCTCTAGCGGGAGGGCCTACGAGCAGTACTTC. Translating it yields CSVDSSSGRAYEQYF. V usage is TRBV29-1 and J usage is TRBJ2-7, with 12 positions matching TRBD2. From germline, CDR1 is SQVTM and CDR2 ANQGSEA. Trimming removed 3 bases from V and 2 bases from J; junction bases left unmatched: 5. This CDR3 is built from 15 residues.

The rearrangement links TRBV5-5 to TRBJ1-5, with 10 nucleotides matching TRBD1. This CDR3 is 15 amino acids long. From germline, CDR1 is SGHKS and CDR2 YYEKEE (reference sequence). The trim removed 1 base at V and 5 bases at J, leaving 3 bases unmatched. The CDR3 DNA is TGTGCCAGCAGCTTGAAAGGGACAGGGGATCAGCCCCAGCATTTT. This translates into CASSLKGTGDQPQHF.

This chain links TRBV5-1 with TRBJ2-7; 12 bases line up with TRBD1. The CDR3 sequence is 15 residues long. The V segment lost 4 bases and the J segment 3 bases; nucleotides outside the gene matches: 5. The germline gives CDR1 SGHRS, CDR2 YFSETQ. The CDR3 loop is CASSLGQGALYEQYF. The CDR3 nucleotides are TGCGCCAGCAGCCTGGGACAGGGGGCCCTCTACGAGCAGTACTTC.

This chain connects TRBV5-5 to TRBJ2-7; 9 bases agree with TRBD2. CDR1 is SGHKS, CDR2 YYEKEE, per germline (reference sequence). This CDR3 spans 16 amino acids. Unmatched junction bases numbered 10, after V lost 3 bases and J lost 3 bases. In DNA, the CDR3 is TGTGCCAGCAGCTCGAGGGGCGGGGGGGTCCTCTACGAGCAGTACTTC. It codes for CASSSRGGGVLYEQYF.

This rearrangement joins TRBV9 to TRBJ2-5, with D tentatively TRBD2 (6 bases). The J call may be incorrect, as the DNA end agrees better with TRBJ2-7. The germline gives CDR1 SGDLS, CDR2 YYNGEE. This CDR3 contains 15 residues. Here the CDR3 DNA reads TGTGCCAGCAGCGAAGGAGGGGTAGGGGACTACGAGCAGTACTTC. As protein: CASSEGGVGDYEQYF.

The chain employs TRBV10-1 and TRBJ1-1; 10 bases are shared with TRBD1. Germline lookup yields CDR1 WNHNN and CDR2 SYGVQD (reference sequence). The CDR3 has 15 amino acids. V lost 5 bases to trimming and J lost 4 bases; unmatched junction nucleotides: 7. The CDR3 DNA follows: TGCGCCAGCAGTTCCCCTGGACAGGGGGTCACTGAAGCTTTCTTT. Protein: CASSSPGQGVTEAFF.